The text below deals with one T cell receptor beta chain. This record comes from a study of control samples from healthy donors and cancer patients. Trimming took 4 bases from V and 2 from J, leaving 4 bases between them. Germline V gene data show CDR1 as SGHNT and CDR2 as YENEEA. The CDR3 is 12 residues long. The repertoire was sequenced with immunoSEQ multiplex PCR; TCRdb's copy has only in-frame clones and lacks some. The sample contains 90,000 to 130,000 clones, around 80% of which appear only once. This sequence originates from a man in his late teens or twenties in good health. Specimen: blood. The rearrangement joins TRBV11-3 to TRBJ2-3; D unclear. The CDR3 DNA reads TGTGCCAGCAGCTCCTCCACAGATACGCAGTATTTT. This gives the protein CASSSSTDTQYF.